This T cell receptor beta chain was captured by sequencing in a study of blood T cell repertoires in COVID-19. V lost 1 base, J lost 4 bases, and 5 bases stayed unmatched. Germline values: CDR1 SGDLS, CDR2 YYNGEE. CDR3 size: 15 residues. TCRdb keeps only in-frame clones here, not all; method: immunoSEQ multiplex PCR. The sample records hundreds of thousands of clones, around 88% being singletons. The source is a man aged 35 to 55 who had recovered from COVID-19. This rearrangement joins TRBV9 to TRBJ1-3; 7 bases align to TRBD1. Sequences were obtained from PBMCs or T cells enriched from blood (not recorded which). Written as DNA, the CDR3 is TGTGCCAGCAGCGTATCGACAGGGTACGGAAACACCATATATTTT. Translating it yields CASSVSTGYGNTIYF.